The 24 T cell receptor beta chains below were found in one sample sequenced in a study of blood T cell repertoires in COVID-19. This table comes from immunoSEQ multiplex PCR, and its TCRdb copy is limited to in-frame clones, with some not included. The data show about 150,000 clones, with roughly three quarters seen just once and over 6.5% held by the top ten. Sequencing input: peripheral blood. The receptor source for this set is a man over 45 with active or convalescent COVID-19.

CDR3 residues: CASSLPGLARGTQYF. For the CDR3, the DNA is TGTGCCAGCAGCCTACCGGGACTAGCTAGAGGGACCCAGTACTTC. The V gene is TRBV3-1 (or the pseudogene TRBV3-2), the J gene TRBJ2-5, with 9 bases that match TRBD2. Germline CDR1 LGHDT, CDR2 YNNKEL (reference sequence). V was pared by 4 bases and J by 7 bases, with 10 bases of the junction left unmatched. The CDR3 has 15 amino acids.

The V gene is TRBV11-2, the J gene TRBJ2-1, with 9 bases matching TRBD2. CDR3 length: 15 residues. V was pared by 1 base and J by 9 bases, with 7 bases of the junction left unmatched. Per the germline V gene, CDR1 is SGHAT and CDR2 is FQNNGV. The DNA of the CDR3 is TGTGCCAGCAGCTTAGGCACTCTAGCGGGAAGTGAGCAGTTCTTC. Translation gives CASSLGTLAGSEQFF. The complete variable domain, with remaining parts taken from reference TRBV11-2 and TRBJ2-1, reads EAGVAQSPRYKIIEKRQSVAFWCNPISGHATLYWYQQILGQGPKLLIQFQNNGVVDDSQLPKDRFSAERLKGVDSTLKIQPAKLEDSAVYLCASSLGTLAGSEQFFGPGTRLTVL.

This clone was detected a few times. This chain joins TRBV6-1 and TRBJ2-1; no clear D gene. V lost 3 bases to trimming and J lost 4 bases, with 7 bases between them. This CDR3 has 13 residues. The germline V gene has CDR1 MNHNS and CDR2 SASEGT. The CDR3 bases are TGTGCCAGCAGTGAGGCAAGTTACAATGAGCAGTTCTTC. It codes for CASSEASYNEQFF.

This clone was found a few times. This chain joins TRBV7-2 and TRBJ1-5; possibly TRBD1 for D (5 bases). The CDR3 contains 13 residues. Per the germline V gene, CDR1 is SGHTA and CDR2 is FQGNSA. Trimming took off 3 bases at V and 9 bases at J, with 12 bases between the two ends. The CDR3 region is CASSFGQGRPQHF. The CDR3 bases are TGTGCCAGCAGCTTCGGTCAGGGTAGGCCCCAGCATTTT.

The rearrangement joins TRBV18 to TRBJ2-7, with 8 bases that match TRBD1. The germline gives CDR1 KGHSH, CDR2 LQKENI. Germline trimming cut 0 bases from V and 1 base from J; bases unmatched to any gene: 8. The CDR3 covers 17 residues. The CDR3 spells CASSPPVPGQGSYEQYF. The CDR3 DNA reads as TGTGCCAGCTCACCACCGGTGCCAGGACAGGGTTCCTACGAGCAGTACTTC. Filled out from reference TRBV18 and TRBJ2-7, the complete variable domain reads NAGVMQNPRHLVRRRGQEARLRCSPMKGHSHVYWYRQLPEEGLKFMVYLQKENIIDESGMPKERFSAEFPKEGPSILRIQQVVRGDSAAYFCASSPPVPGQGSYEQYFGPGTRLTVT.

This chain uses TRBV13 with TRBJ2-5, with D perhaps matching TRBD2 (6 bases). The CDR3 has 14 residues. CDR1 PRHDT and CDR2 FYEKMQ come from the germline V gene (reference sequence). With 5 bases removed from V and 2 bases from J, the gap between germline ends came to 12 bases. CDR3 DNA sequence: TGTGCCAGCAGCCCGGGGACTTCGCAAGAGACCCAGTACTTC. Its protein product is CASSPGTSQETQYF.

V is TRBV9 and J is TRBJ1-1, with 8 bases that match TRBD1. From germline, CDR1 is SGDLS and CDR2 YYNGEE. The J segment lost 1 base and the V segment lost 0 bases, leaving 11 bases of the junction unmatched. This CDR3 has 18 residues. This CDR3 reads CASSVDDSVGQGNTEAFF. As DNA, the CDR3 is TGTGCCAGCAGCGTAGACGATAGTGTTGGACAGGGGAACACTGAAGCTTTCTTT.

The J gene is TRBJ2-7, the V gene TRBV28; 7 bases fit TRBD2. CDR3 length equals 13 residues. CDR1 and CDR2 (germline): MDHEN, SYDVKM. The trim removed 7 bases at V and 4 bases at J, leaving 7 bases unmatched. The CDR3 DNA sequence: TGTGCCAGCAACGAGGGAGGGCCTTACGAGCAGTACTTC. Translation gives CASNEGGPYEQYF. The variable domain in full, with the rest retrieved from reference TRBV28 and TRBJ2-7, is DVKVTQSSRYLVKRTGEKVFLECVQDMDHENMFWYRQDPGLGLRLIYFSYDVKMKEKGDIPEGYSVSREKKERFSLILESASTNQTSMYLCASNEGGPYEQYFGPGTRLTVT.

The chain links TRBV7-8 to TRBJ2-3, with a possible D match to TRBD2 (5 bases). The germline V and J ends were trimmed by 1 base and 6 bases, with 17 bases remaining between them. The CDR3 consists of 16 residues. Per germline, CDR1 SGHVS and CDR2 FQNEAQ. Written as DNA, the CDR3 is TGTGCCAGCAGCTTAGTGGCACTAGAGGTTCGGGATACGCAGTATTTT. Translated, it gives CASSLVALEVRDTQYF.

This clone was counted between two and nine times. The chain recombines TRBV7-9 with TRBJ1-1; D call uncertain. The CDR3 loop spans 13 amino acids. In germline, CDR1 is SEHNR, CDR2 FQNEAQ (reference sequence). V was trimmed by 1 base and J by 8 bases, leaving 11 bases between them. For the CDR3, the DNA is TGTGCCAGCAGCTTAGTTTCTACGGTAGAAGCTTTCTTT. Residues: CASSLVSTVEAFF. The entire variable domain, with the rest obtained from reference TRBV7-9 and TRBJ1-1, is as follows: DTGVSQNPRHKITKRGQNVTFRCDPISEHNRLYWYRQTLGQGPEFLTYFQNEAQLEKSRLLSDRFSAERPKGSFSTLEIQRTEQGDSAMYLCASSLVSTVEAFFGQGTRLTVV.

The chain has TRBV5-1 and TRBJ1-6; a possible D gene is TRBD1 (5 bases). The germline V gene has CDR1 SGHRS and CDR2 YFSETQ. This CDR3 has 16 amino acids. The germline V and J ends were trimmed by 4 bases and 8 bases, with 19 bases remaining between them. The CDR3 nucleotides read TGCGCCAGCAGCCCAGGCGGGGGGACGGATTATTCACCCCTCCACTTT. Amino acid sequence: CASSPGGGTDYSPLHF.

This chain joins TRBV5-5 and TRBJ2-2; TRBD1 matches at 9 bases. Looked up from germline, CDR1 is SGHKS and CDR2 is YYEKEE (reference sequence). The ends lost 4 bases at V and 10 bases at J; junction bases unmatched: 14. The CDR3 runs to 16 residues. The CDR3 bases are TGTGCCAGCAGCCTCGTGGGACAGGGAGCGGTAATGGAGCTGTTTTTT. Its translation is CASSLVGQGAVMELFF.

This chain uses TRBV19 with TRBJ1-5; D perhaps matches TRBD1 (6 bases). Germline loops: CDR1 LNHDA, CDR2 SQIVND (reference sequence). This CDR3 comprises 14 residues. V shed 3 bases and J shed 3 bases, with 9 bases lying between them. The CDR3 protein is CASSIGQYNQPQHF. Here the CDR3 DNA reads TGTGCCAGTAGTATCGGACAGTACAATCAGCCCCAGCATTTT.

The CDR3 DNA follows: TGTGCCACCCCCGGGAGGGCTGAGACCCAGTACTTC. It specifies CATPGRAETQYF. This rearrangement joins TRBV6-5 to TRBJ2-5; TRBD2 matches 8 bases. Trimming cost V 10 bases and J 5 bases; bases outside gene matches: 6. The CDR3 sequence is 12 residues long. The germline V gene encodes CDR1 MNHEY and CDR2 SVGAGI.

V usage is TRBV6-5 and J usage is TRBJ2-7; 8 positions match TRBD2. From germline, CDR1 is MNHEY and CDR2 SVGAGI. The CDR3 runs 14 residues. With 6 bases clipped from V and 5 bases from J, the junction kept 9 bases outside the gene matches. CDR3 in DNA: TGTGCCAGCAGCCCCGGACTAGCTAGCGACGAGCAGTACTTC. Protein product: CASSPGLASDEQYF.

This clone turned up a few times. V usage is TRBV7-8 and J usage is TRBJ2-3; 8 bases are a match to TRBD2. Germline assignment: CDR1 SGHVS and CDR2 FQNEAQ. This CDR3 comprises 16 residues. V shed 4 bases and J 9 bases; nucleotides not matched to a gene: 15. The CDR3 loop is CASSSLGLAERGTQYF. The DNA of the CDR3 is TGTGCCAGCAGCTCACTCGGACTAGCCGAAAGGGGGACGCAGTATTTT.

The chain links TRBV7-2 to TRBJ2-7, with TRBD2 identical over 8 bases. The CDR3 sequence is 16 residues long. CDR1 and CDR2 from the germline V gene are SGHTA and FQGNSA. With V trimmed by 2 bases and J by 5 bases, 11 bases remained unmatched. The CDR3, as DNA: TGTGCCAGCAGCTTACAAGCTAGCGGGTCCCTTGACGAGCAGTACTTC. It codes for CASSLQASGSLDEQYF.

V and J are TRBV7-3 and TRBJ2-2; TRBD1 matches 9 bases. Germline lookup yields CDR1 SGHTA and CDR2 FQGTGA. J gave up 4 bases and V 5 bases, and 8 bases lay outside the gene matches. The CDR3 contains 16 residues. CDR3 protein: CASSGNRGQGTGELFF. The CDR3 nucleotides are TGTGCCAGCAGCGGAAACAGGGGGCAAGGCACCGGGGAGCTGTTTTTT.

This chain links TRBV27 with TRBJ2-1, with a tentative D call TRBD2 (6 bases). Looked up from germline, CDR1 is MNHEY and CDR2 is SMNVEV (reference sequence). With 5 bases removed from V and 9 bases from J, the gap between germline ends came to 23 bases. There are 16 residues in the CDR3. The CDR3 coding sequence is TGTGCCAGCAGTCCTACCCCGGAGGGCCGGCAAGTTGAGCAGTTCTTC. Translated: CASSPTPEGRQVEQFF.

V is TRBV19 and J is TRBJ1-1, with TRBD1 matching 12 bases. This CDR3 spans 15 amino acids. The germline V gene encodes CDR1 LNHDA and CDR2 SQIVND (reference sequence). V lost 6 bases and J lost 10; bases outside the gene matches: 12. CDR3 bases: TGTGCCAGTAGCAGGGACAGGGGGCCTCTTGGTGGAGCTTTCTTT. This translates into CASSRDRGPLGGAFF.

The table lists this clone with a count of one. The chain combines TRBV11-3 with TRBJ2-7, with a weak D call TRBD1 (6 bases). Trimming took off 5 bases at V and 2 bases at J, with 13 bases between the two ends. The CDR3 has 14 amino acids. The V gene's germline CDR1 is SGHNT and CDR2 YENEEA. The CDR3 region is CASSLNGQTYEQYF. The CDR3 nucleotides read TGTGCCAGCAGCCTTAACGGACAGACCTACGAGCAGTACTTC. The variable domain in full, with the rest retrieved from reference TRBV11-3 and TRBJ2-7, is EAGVVQSPRYKIIEKKQPVAFWCNPISGHNTLYWYLQNLGQGPELLIRYENEEAVDDSQLPKDRFSAERLKGVDSTLKIQPAELGDSAVYLCASSLNGQTYEQYFGPGTRLTVT.

The sample holds a few counts of this clone. CDR3 residues: CASSMIQGTQPQHF. The CDR3 nucleotides read TGTGCCAGTAGTATGATACAGGGGACTCAGCCCCAGCATTTT. This sequence joins TRBV19 and TRBJ1-5, with 7 nucleotides matching TRBD1. V trimming: 3 bases; J trimming: 6 bases; junction bases outside the gene matches: 5. This CDR3 spans 14 amino acids. The V gene's germline CDR1 is LNHDA and CDR2 SQIVND (reference sequence).

V is TRBV28 and J is TRBJ2-7; 7 bases are a match to TRBD1. V dropped 7 bases and J dropped 3; count of bases not matched to a gene: 6. Per germline, CDR1 MDHEN and CDR2 SYDVKM. This CDR3 has 13 residues. DNA of the CDR3: TGTGCCAGCACCAACCAGGGGGTCTACGAGCAGTACTTC. Translation gives CASTNQGVYEQYF.

This chain connects TRBV19 to TRBJ2-2, with TRBD2 matching 10 bases. The germline V gene encodes CDR1 LNHDA and CDR2 SQIVND (reference sequence). CDR3 length: 17 residues. V lost 3 bases to trimming and J lost 5 bases; unmatched junction nucleotides: 9. In DNA, the CDR3 is TGTGCCAGTAGTATCCTAAGCGGACTAGCGGAAACCGGGGAGCTGTTTTTT. It encodes CASSILSGLAETGELFF.